These 21 T cell receptor beta chains came from one sample sequenced in a study of T cell responses to AZD1222 COVID-19 vaccine. Assay used: immunoSEQ multiplex PCR; TCRdb lists only in-frame clones, some missing. The table lists some 150,000 clones, approximately 90% of them singletons. The source material was peripheral blood, sampled on day 0 of MenACWY control vaccination. These receptors were obtained from an adult in good health.

This chain links TRBV5-6 with TRBJ2-5; 10 bases are a match to TRBD2. From germline, CDR1 is SGHDT and CDR2 YYEEEE. After removal of 3 bases from V and 4 bases from J, the junction contained 12 bases not matched to a gene. This CDR3 region has 17 residues. CDR3 loop: CASSSITAGGEIETQYF. The CDR3 nucleotides read TGTGCCAGCAGCTCCATTACAGCGGGAGGGGAGATAGAGACCCAGTACTTC.

The rearrangement uses TRBV20-1 and TRBJ1-4, with 8 bases identical to TRBD1. Germline CDR1 and CDR2: DFQATT and SNEGSKA (reference sequence). V was clipped by 3 bases and J by 7 bases; unmatched bases: 7. CDR3 size: 14 residues. The CDR3 loop is CSASPGQAFEKLFF. DNA for the CDR3: TGCAGTGCTAGTCCGGGACAGGCGTTTGAAAAACTGTTTTTT.

The V gene is TRBV19, the J gene TRBJ1-6, with TRBD1 matching over 8 bases. CDR1 is LNHDA, CDR2 SQIVND, per germline (reference sequence). The V segment lost 3 bases and the J segment 7 bases; nucleotides outside the gene matches: 5. The CDR3 loop spans 15 amino acids. This CDR3 is CASSIWDRYNSPLHF. The CDR3 DNA is TGTGCCAGTAGTATCTGGGACAGGTACAATTCACCCCTCCACTTT.

The rearrangement uses TRBV28 and TRBJ1-2; 9 positions agree with TRBD1. CDR1 is MDHEN and CDR2 is SYDVKM in the germline V gene. V trimming: 4 bases; J trimming: 6 bases; junction bases outside the gene matches: 15. The CDR3 has 17 residues. The CDR3, as DNA: TGTGCCAGCAGTTCGCCCGTTGGACAGGGGCCCGTCAATGGCTACACCTTC. It specifies CASSSPVGQGPVNGYTF.

The rearrangement links TRBV14 to TRBJ1-1; D unclear. The CDR3 runs to 13 residues. From germline, CDR1 is SGHDN and CDR2 FVKESK. With 5 bases removed from V and 0 bases from J, the gap between germline ends came to 7 bases. The CDR3 spells CASSSSMNTEAFF. The CDR3 DNA is TGTGCCAGCAGCTCCTCCATGAACACTGAAGCTTTCTTT.

CDR3 loop: CASSHGTGNTEAFF. In nucleotides, the CDR3 is TGTGCCAGCAGCCACGGGACAGGAAACACTGAAGCTTTCTTT. The J gene is TRBJ1-1, the V gene TRBV16; 8 nucleotides agree with TRBD1. This CDR3 region has 14 residues. Germline CDR1 is KGHSY and CDR2 is FQNENV. V lost 3 bases, J lost 2 bases, and 2 bases stayed unmatched.

The J gene is TRBJ1-4, the V gene TRBV6-5; possibly TRBD1 for D (5 bases). Germline V CDR1 and CDR2: MNHEY, SVGAGI. V was shortened by 6 bases and J by 5 bases, with 13 bases between the two germline ends. This CDR3 is 14 amino acids long. In DNA form, the CDR3 reads TGTGCCAGCAGGAGACGGCGGGGGAATGAAAAACTGTTTTTT. Protein: CASRRRRGNEKLFF.

V usage is TRBV5-1 and J usage is TRBJ2-3, with D hard to call. Germline lookup yields CDR1 SGHRS and CDR2 YFSETQ. V dropped 5 bases and J dropped 0 bases, with 16 bases sitting between them. This CDR3 is built from 16 residues. The CDR3 region has the DNA TGCGCCAGCAGATCCAGATCAGGCTCTAGCACAGATACGCAGTATTTT. Amino acid sequence: CASRSRSGSSTDTQYF. Complete variable domain (other parts from reference TRBV5-1 and TRBJ2-3): KAGVTQTPRYLIKTRGQQVTLSCSPISGHRSVSWYQQTPGQGLQFLFEYFSETQRNKGNFPGRFSGRQFSNSRSEMNVSTLELGDSALYLCASRSRSGSSTDTQYFGPGTRLTVL.

This clone was seen a single time. This chain joins TRBV27 and TRBJ2-7; 10 nucleotides line up with TRBD2. Trimming removed 6 bases from V and 1 base from J; junction bases left unmatched: 12. This CDR3 has 17 residues. Germline CDR1 MNHEY, CDR2 SMNVEV (reference sequence). The CDR3 reads CASSSNPTSGVSYEQYF. The CDR3 nucleotides read TGTGCCAGCAGCTCCAATCCCACTAGCGGGGTTTCCTACGAGCAGTACTTC.

The genes are TRBV29-1 and TRBJ2-5; 12 bases are a match to TRBD2. Trimming cost V 3 bases and J 5 bases; bases outside gene matches: 7. Per germline, CDR1 SQVTM and CDR2 ANQGSEA. The CDR3 length is 15 residues. CDR3 region: CSVEGSSGRGETQYF. CDR3 DNA: TGCAGCGTTGAGGGGTCTAGCGGGAGGGGGGAGACCCAGTACTTC.

The gene calls are TRBV5-1 and TRBJ1-2, with 10 bases lining up with TRBD1. The CDR3 totals 14 residues. Germline V gene data show CDR1 as SGHRS and CDR2 as YFSETQ. After removal of 4 bases from V and 8 bases from J, the junction contained 8 bases not matched to a gene. The CDR3 region has the DNA TGCGCCAGCAGCCCTAGACAGGGGGCTGAAGGCTACACCTTC. Translation: CASSPRQGAEGYTF.

The chain links TRBV9 to TRBJ1-1; possible D gene TRBD1, 5 bases. Trimming removed 3 bases at V and 2 bases at J, with 11 bases between. The CDR3 length is 14 residues. The germline V gene has CDR1 SGDLS and CDR2 YYNGEE. CDR3: CASSGPTGNTEAFF. CDR3 nucleotide sequence: TGTGCCAGCAGCGGACCAACAGGTAACACTGAAGCTTTCTTT.

The chain has TRBV24-1 and TRBJ1-2; no clear D. V gave up 3 bases and J gave up 7 bases, with 11 bases separating them. Germline V gene lookup returns CDR1 KGHDR and CDR2 SFDVKD. CDR3 length: 13 amino acids. The CDR3 sequence is CATSDPRVGGYTF. CDR3 bases: TGTGCCACCAGTGATCCCCGGGTTGGTGGCTACACCTTC.

The rearrangement joins TRBV3-1 (or the pseudogene TRBV3-2) to TRBJ2-7; 8 bases match TRBD2. The V gene's germline CDR1 is LGHDT and CDR2 YNNKEL (reference sequence). The V segment lost 1 base and the J segment 5 bases; nucleotides outside the gene matches: 7. The CDR3 covers 15 residues. DNA for the CDR3: TGTGCCAGCAGCCAAGGTACTAGCGGAAGAAACGAGCAGTACTTC. This codes for CASSQGTSGRNEQYF.

The gene calls are TRBV30 and TRBJ2-5; no reliable D call. CDR3 length equals 15 residues. Trimming removed 0 bases at V and 0 bases at J, with 11 bases between. Germline V gene sequence: CDR1 GTSNPN, CDR2 SVGIG (reference sequence). The CDR3 region is CAWSVPEGYQETQYF. As DNA, the CDR3 is TGTGCCTGGAGTGTACCGGAAGGGTACCAAGAGACCCAGTACTTC. Full variable domain (outside the CDR3, taken from reference TRBV30 and TRBJ2-5): SQTIHQWPATLVQPVGSPLSLECTVEGTSNPNLYWYRQAAGRGLQLLFYSVGIGQISSEVPQNLSASRPQDRQFILSSKKLLLSDSGFYLCAWSVPEGYQETQYFGPGTRLLVL.

This clone has more than one count but fewer than ten. Other DNA sequences of this sample code for an identical CDR3. The rearrangement links TRBV5-1 to TRBJ1-5; D remains ambiguous. The V end lost 0 bases, the J end lost 0 bases, and 7 bases lay between the germline ends. From germline, CDR1 is SGHRS and CDR2 YFSETQ. The CDR3 runs 15 residues. CDR3 DNA: TGCGCCAGCAGCTTGGAAGGATATAGCAATCAGCCCCAGCATTTT. Translated, it gives CASSLEGYSNQPQHF. The whole variable domain, remainder taken from reference TRBV5-1 and TRBJ1-5, is KAGVTQTPRYLIKTRGQQVTLSCSPISGHRSVSWYQQTPGQGLQFLFEYFSETQRNKGNFPGRFSGRQFSNSRSEMNVSTLELGDSALYLCASSLEGYSNQPQHFGDGTRLSIL.

In regard to this clone: The same CDR3 arises from other DNA sequences in this sample as well. The chain employs TRBV5-1 and TRBJ1-2; 7 bases agree with TRBD1. The CDR3 totals 13 residues. V was clipped by 4 bases and J by 3 bases; unmatched bases: 3. Per the germline V gene, CDR1 is SGHRS and CDR2 is YFSETQ. The CDR3, as DNA: TGCGCCAGCAGCCCCGACAGGGACTATGGCTACACCTTC. Protein: CASSPDRDYGYTF.

The chain is built from TRBV27 and TRBJ1-1; the D gene is possibly TRBD1 (5 bases). The CDR3 length is 14 residues. CDR1 is MNHEY and CDR2 is SMNVEV in the germline V gene (reference sequence). V lost 5 bases to trimming and J lost 0 bases, with 10 bases between them. The CDR3 loop reads CASSARDLNTEAFF. The CDR3 DNA is TGTGCCAGCAGTGCCCGGGACCTGAACACTGAAGCTTTCTTT.

This chain links TRBV19 with TRBJ2-5, with D uncertain. The CDR3 totals 14 residues. CDR1 is LNHDA, CDR2 SQIVND, per germline (reference sequence). Trimming removed 4 bases at V and 1 base at J, with 10 bases between. This CDR3 reads CASSKGQLQETQYF. The CDR3 coding sequence is TGTGCCAGTAGTAAGGGTCAGCTCCAAGAGACCCAGTACTTC.

This sequence joins TRBV7-8 and TRBJ1-1; no clear D gene. Trimming left V 2 bases short and J 1 base short, with 14 bases between. The CDR3 covers 16 residues. Germline lookup yields CDR1 SGHVS and CDR2 FQNEAQ. The CDR3 nucleotides are TGTGCCAGCAGCTTATTCCGAGGCAGATCGAACACTGAAGCTTTCTTT. This sequence encodes CASSLFRGRSNTEAFF.

This clone was counted between two and nine times. The V call is TRBV13, the J call TRBJ2-7, with D perhaps assigned TRBD1 or TRBD2 (5 bases each). Germline CDR1 is PRHDT and CDR2 is FYEKMQ (reference sequence). V lost 0 bases to trimming and J lost 5 bases, with 11 bases between them. This CDR3 region has 14 residues. CDR3 in amino acids: CASSLGLGRHEQYF. CDR3 sequence (DNA): TGTGCCAGCAGCTTAGGCCTGGGACGCCACGAGCAGTACTTC. Combining the CDR3 with reference TRBV13 and TRBJ2-7 gives the whole variable domain AAGVIQSPRHLIKEKRETATLKCYPIPRHDTVYWYQQGPGQDPQFLISFYEKMQSDKGSIPDRFSAQQFSDYHSELNMSSLELGDSALYFCASSLGLGRHEQYFGPGTRLTVT.